A selection of T cell receptor beta chains follows, all from one sample in a study of OX40 agonist ivuxolimab in advanced cancers. The protocol was immunoSEQ multiplex PCR, while the TCRdb copy is restricted to in-frame clones and leaves out a portion. The profile covers some 35,000 clones, with about 85% appearing a single time and less than 45% taken by the ten largest. This sample comprised CD4+ or CD8+ T cells sorted from blood, obtained in a trial of the OX40 agonist ivuxolimab. The origin of the receptors is an adult with an advanced solid tumor such as melanoma, head and neck, liver or kidney cancer. The CDR3 runs from the conserved cysteine through the conserved F or W. The order of the fields is J gene, V gene, D gene, clone size, CDR3 DNA, CDR3 protein. The D gene is left open where the match is weak. Size values are once, few and many counts, or a class for expanded clones, and some rows have none.

J: TRBJ2-3
V: TRBV2
D: TRBD2
size: -
DNA: TGTGCCAGCAGTGGACTAGCGGGAGTTAGAGATACGCAGTATTTT
CDR3: CASSGLAGVRDTQYF

J: TRBJ2-5
V: TRBV10-2
D: -
size: -
DNA: TGCGCCAGCAGTGAGCATTTAGAGACCCAGTACTTC
CDR3: CASSEHLETQYF

J: TRBJ2-7
V: TRBV6-1
D: TRBD1
size: -
DNA: TGTGCCAGCAGTAACCGACAGGGGGCCTACGAGCAGTACTTC
CDR3: CASSNRQGAYEQYF

J: TRBJ2-7
V: TRBV11-2
D: TRBD2
size: -
DNA: TGTGCCAGCAGCACCGGGACTAGCCTGACCGAGCAGTACTTC
CDR3: CASSTGTSLTEQYF

J: TRBJ1-6
V: TRBV7-3
D: TRBD1
size: -
DNA: TGTGCCAGCAGATCCGGACAGGGGGGGAATTCACCCCTCCACTTT
CDR3: CASRSGQGGNSPLHF

J: TRBJ2-7
V: TRBV18
D: -
size: -
DNA: TGTGCCAGCTCACAAGGCGTCTCCTACGAGCAGTACTTC
CDR3: CASSQGVSYEQYF

J: TRBJ2-5
V: TRBV6-1
D: -
size: -
DNA: TGTGCCAGCAGCCTTAGCCTGGGGTCGCGGGCCCAGTACTTC
CDR3: CASSLSLGSRAQYF

J: TRBJ2-1
V: TRBV28
D: TRBD2
size: -
DNA: TGTGCCAGCAGTTCCCCCGCGAAGCGGGGGGGCTGTTTCTTC
CDR3: CASSSPAKRGGCFF

J: TRBJ2-2
V: TRBV7-9
D: -
size: few
DNA: TGTGCCAGCAAGGATACTCCCGGGGAGCTGTTTTTT
CDR3: CASKDTPGELFF

J: TRBJ1-3
V: TRBV10-2
D: -
size: -
DNA: TGCGCCAGCAATGACCGGGGCACCATATATTTT
CDR3: CASNDRGTIYF

J: TRBJ2-7
V: TRBV6-1
D: TRBD1
size: few
DNA: TGTGCCAGCAGCCACGGACAGGGATCCTACGAGCAGTACTTC
CDR3: CASSHGQGSYEQYF

J: TRBJ2-7
V: TRBV5-5
D: TRBD1
size: -
DNA: TGTGCCAGCAGCTCCCTACCGGGACAGGTCTTCGGGGGCTACGAGCAGTACTTC
CDR3: CASSSLPGQVFGGYEQYF

J: TRBJ2-5
V: TRBV2
D: TRBD1
size: -
DNA: TGTGCCAGTTACAGGGGGCGCAGAGAGACCCAGTACTTC
CDR3: CASYRGRRETQYF

J: TRBJ1-1
V: TRBV5-1
D: TRBD1
size: -
DNA: TGCGCCAGCAGCAGGACAGGGGGCTTAGGCACTGAAGCTTTCTTT
CDR3: CASSRTGGLGTEAFF

J: TRBJ2-7
V: TRBV13
D: -
size: -
DNA: TGTGCCAGCAGCTTAAATCCACTCTCCTACGAGCAGTACTTC
CDR3: CASSLNPLSYEQYF

J: TRBJ2-1
V: TRBV13
D: TRBD1
size: -
DNA: TGTGCCAGCAGCCCCCGGACAGGTCCAGCCTACAATGAGCAGTTCTTC
CDR3: CASSPRTGPAYNEQFF

J: TRBJ2-7
V: TRBV6-4
D: -
size: -
DNA: TGTGCCAGCAGTTACCAAGGGGACGTCTCCTACGAGCAGTACTTC
CDR3: CASSYQGDVSYEQYF

J: TRBJ2-3
V: TRBV29-1
D: TRBD2
size: -
DNA: TGCAGCGTTGAAGCGGGAGGGACAGATACGCAGTATTTT
CDR3: CSVEAGGTDTQYF

J: TRBJ1-5
V: TRBV6-6
D: -
size: -
DNA: TGTGCCAGCAGTTACTCCTCGGACCTTCAGCCCCAGCATTTT
CDR3: CASSYSSDLQPQHF

J: TRBJ1-1
V: TRBV4-1
D: -
size: -
DNA: TGCGCCAGCAGCAAATCGCGGAACACTGAAGCTTTCTTT
CDR3: CASSKSRNTEAFF

J: TRBJ2-1
V: TRBV5-1
D: -
size: -
DNA: TGCGCCAGCACCAGACGCAGGGGACGCGATGAGCAGTTCTTC
CDR3: CASTRRRGRDEQFF

J: TRBJ1-4
V: TRBV28
D: -
size: -
DNA: TGTGCCAGCAGTTTGGAGGGTTATAGGATGTGGAAACTGTTTTTT
CDR3: CASSLEGYRMWKLFF

J: TRBJ1-5
V: TRBV18
D: -
size: -
DNA: TGTGCCAGCTCACCTGACAGGCAGGGGCAGCCCCAGCATTTT
CDR3: CASSPDRQGQPQHF

J: TRBJ1-4
V: TRBV6-5
D: -
size: once
DNA: TGTGCCAGCAGTTACTCTAGAGCAACTAATGAAAAACTGTTTTTT
CDR3: CASSYSRATNEKLFF

J: TRBJ1-4
V: TRBV2
D: -
size: -
DNA: TGTGCCAGCAGTGCGGGGGGGCGGACTAATGAAAAACTGTTTTTT
CDR3: CASSAGGRTNEKLFF

J: TRBJ1-3
V: TRBV6-1
D: -
size: -
DNA: TGTGCCAGCACCAGGGACGGCTCTGGAAACACCATATATTTT
CDR3: CASTRDGSGNTIYF

J: TRBJ2-2
V: TRBV10-1
D: -
size: -
DNA: TGCGCCAGCAGTGAGACTAAACGGGGGGAGCTGTTTTTT
CDR3: CASSETKRGELFF

J: TRBJ2-2
V: TRBV19
D: -
size: -
DNA: TGTGCCAGTAGTAAACAGTCGGACACCGGGGAGCTGTTTTTT
CDR3: CASSKQSDTGELFF

J: TRBJ1-5
V: TRBV10-3
D: TRBD1
size: -
DNA: TGTGCCATCAGGAGGGGACAGGGGGACAATCAGCCCCAGCATTTT
CDR3: CAIRRGQGDNQPQHF

J: TRBJ1-4
V: TRBV7-9
D: TRBD1
size: -
DNA: TGTGCCAGCAGCCTTGGGGGGACAGGGGGTGAAAAACTGTTTTTT
CDR3: CASSLGGTGGEKLFF

J: TRBJ2-5
V: TRBV7-6
D: -
size: -
DNA: TGTGCCAGCAGCTTAGGGGGAGTCCAAGAGACCCAGTACTTC
CDR3: CASSLGGVQETQYF

J: TRBJ2-5
V: TRBV10-3
D: TRBD2
size: few
DNA: TGTGCCATCCGTAGGGGTAGCGGGGGAGATGGGGAGACCCAGTACTTC
CDR3: CAIRRGSGGDGETQYF

J: TRBJ2-5
V: TRBV13
D: TRBD2
size: -
DNA: TGTGCCAGCAGCTTGAAAGCGGGGGGGCCGGGGGAGACCCAGTACTTC
CDR3: CASSLKAGGPGETQYF

J: TRBJ2-4
V: TRBV18
D: -
size: -
DNA: TGTGCCAGCTCACCACAGGGGGTAAACATTCAGTACTTC
CDR3: CASSPQGVNIQYF

J: TRBJ1-2
V: TRBV4-2
D: -
size: -
DNA: TGTGCCAGCAGCCAAGATGGGGTCACCCAACACTATGGCTACACCTTC
CDR3: CASSQDGVTQHYGYTF

J: TRBJ2-3
V: TRBV11-2
D: -
size: -
DNA: TGTGCCAGCAGCTTAGGGGAGATAGGGGGGGCCACAGATACGCAGTATTTT
CDR3: CASSLGEIGGATDTQYF

J: TRBJ2-2
V: TRBV28
D: TRBD1
size: -
DNA: TGTGCCAGCAGTCCCACAGGGGATGGAAACGGGGAGCTGTTTTTT
CDR3: CASSPTGDGNGELFF

J: TRBJ2-5
V: TRBV4-1
D: -
size: -
DNA: TGCGCCAGCAGCCAAGCCTCAGGGATAGAGACCCAGTACTTC
CDR3: CASSQASGIETQYF

J: TRBJ2-1
V: TRBV5-1
D: TRBD2
size: -
DNA: TGCGCCAGCAGCCCCGCTAGCGGGAGGGCCCGGGACAATGAGCAGTTCTTC
CDR3: CASSPASGRARDNEQFF

J: TRBJ1-3
V: TRBV7-8
D: -
size: -
DNA: TGTGCCAGCAGCTTCCCGGGACGGACAATCTCTGGAAACACCATATATTTT
CDR3: CASSFPGRTISGNTIYF

J: TRBJ2-3
V: TRBV9
D: -
size: -
DNA: TGTGCCAGCAGCGTAGGAACCACAGATACGGCAAATTTT
CDR3: CASSVGTTDTANF

J: TRBJ2-7
V: TRBV2
D: -
size: -
DNA: TGTGCCAGCAGTGATTCGGAGAGCTCCTACGAGCAGTACTTC
CDR3: CASSDSESSYEQYF

J: TRBJ1-3
V: TRBV9
D: -
size: -
DNA: TGTGCCAGCAGCGCTCCGTTGCTCCTTGGGGACGGAAACACCATATATTTT
CDR3: CASSAPLLLGDGNTIYF

J: TRBJ2-7
V: TRBV19
D: TRBD2
size: -
DNA: TGTGCCAGTAGTACCCACCGGGGCGGGAGGCGGGTTGACGAGCAGTACTTC
CDR3: CASSTHRGGRRVDEQYF

J: TRBJ2-3
V: TRBV5-6
D: -
size: -
DNA: TGTGCCACCCAACTCCCCGGGACAGATACGCAGTATTTT
CDR3: CATQLPGTDTQYF

J: TRBJ1-1
V: TRBV28
D: TRBD1
size: -
DNA: TGTGCCAGCATAAGCGAGACAGGGGGGACTGAAGCTTTCTTT
CDR3: CASISETGGTEAFF

J: TRBJ2-3
V: TRBV6-4
D: -
size: -
DNA: TGTGCCAGCAGCCCTTTTACCGGGGGACCAGATACGCAGTATTTT
CDR3: CASSPFTGGPDTQYF

J: TRBJ1-2
V: TRBV5-1
D: -
size: -
DNA: TGCGCCAGCAGCTTGGAGGAAGAACGGGGCTACACCTTC
CDR3: CASSLEEERGYTF

J: TRBJ2-7
V: TRBV28
D: TRBD2
size: -
DNA: TGTGCCAGCAGCCTTGGACTAGCGGGGCTGTACGAGCAGTACTTC
CDR3: CASSLGLAGLYEQYF

J: TRBJ2-6
V: TRBV12-5
D: -
size: -
DNA: TGTGCTAGTGCCCCCTCTGGGGCCAACGTCCTGACTTTC
CDR3: CASAPSGANVLTF

J: TRBJ2-1
V: TRBV6-4
D: TRBD1
size: -
DNA: TGTGCCAGCAGTCTTACAGGGGGCGGAGGTTACAATGAGCAGTTCTTC
CDR3: CASSLTGGGGYNEQFF

J: TRBJ2-3
V: TRBV18
D: TRBD2
size: -
DNA: TGTGCCAGCTCACCCGGGCGGGGGGGAGATACAGATACGCAGTATTTT
CDR3: CASSPGRGGDTDTQYF

J: TRBJ1-4
V: TRBV2
D: TRBD1
size: -
DNA: TGTGCCAGCAGTGAAGTCAGGGGGGAAAAACTGTTTTTT
CDR3: CASSEVRGEKLFF

J: TRBJ1-4
V: TRBV5-6
D: -
size: once
DNA: TGTGCCAGCAGCTCGACAGGTACAACGGCTAATGAAAAACTGTTTTTT
CDR3: CASSSTGTTANEKLFF

J: TRBJ2-7
V: TRBV5-1
D: -
size: -
DNA: TGCGCCAGCAGCCGCCCTACAGGAAAAGGCTCCTACGAGCAGTACTTC
CDR3: CASSRPTGKGSYEQYF

J: TRBJ2-7
V: TRBV28
D: TRBD1
size: -
DNA: TGTGCCAGCAGCACTCCGGGACAGGGGAGCGGAGGCGGCGAGCAGTACTTC
CDR3: CASSTPGQGSGGGEQYF

J: TRBJ2-1
V: TRBV7-7
D: TRBD2
size: once
DNA: TGTGCTAGCAGCTTAGCCGGGGGGGCGTACAATGAGCAGTTCTTC
CDR3: CASSLAGGAYNEQFF

J: TRBJ2-2
V: TRBV2
D: -
size: -
DNA: TGTGCCAGCGGTACCCTCCGCACCGGGGAGCTGTTTTTT
CDR3: CASGTLRTGELFF

J: TRBJ1-1
V: TRBV6-1
D: TRBD1
size: few
DNA: TGTGCCTCGATTACAGGGGAGACTGAAGCTTTCTTT
CDR3: CASITGETEAFF

J: TRBJ1-2
V: TRBV19
D: -
size: -
DNA: TGTGCCAGTAGTATAGGACAGACCGGATATGGCTACACCTTC
CDR3: CASSIGQTGYGYTF